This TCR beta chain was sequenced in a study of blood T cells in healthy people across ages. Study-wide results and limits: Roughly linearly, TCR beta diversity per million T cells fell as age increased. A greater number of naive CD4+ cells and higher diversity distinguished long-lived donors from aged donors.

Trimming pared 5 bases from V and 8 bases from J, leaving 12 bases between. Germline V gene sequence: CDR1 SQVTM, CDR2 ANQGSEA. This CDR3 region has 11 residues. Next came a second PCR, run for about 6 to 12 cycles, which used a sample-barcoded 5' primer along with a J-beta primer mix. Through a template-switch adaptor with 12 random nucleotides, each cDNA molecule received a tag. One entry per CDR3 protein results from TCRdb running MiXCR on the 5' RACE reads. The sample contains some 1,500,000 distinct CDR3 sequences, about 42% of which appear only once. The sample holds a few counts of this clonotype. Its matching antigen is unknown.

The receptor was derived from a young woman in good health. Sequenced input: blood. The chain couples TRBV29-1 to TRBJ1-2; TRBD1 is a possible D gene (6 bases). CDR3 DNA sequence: TGCAGCGTTCCTGGGACATTAGGCTACACCTTC. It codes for CSVPGTLGYTF.